The rows below give T cell receptor beta chains drawn from one sample of a study of blood T cell repertoires in COVID-19. Profiling relied on immunoSEQ multiplex PCR, and the TCRdb table lists in-frame clones only, not all of them. The sample records about 380,000 clones, around 90% being singletons. Sequencing input: PBMCs or T cells enriched from blood (not recorded which). These receptors came from a woman between 18 and 29 years old who had recovered from COVID-19. CDR3s include the opening cysteine and the closing phenylalanine or tryptophan. A D gene is named only where the DNA matches it firmly. Where a row states a size, it is once, few, many or the class of an expanded clone; other rows omit it.

d_call,j_call,clone_size,v_call,cdr3_aa,cdr3_nt
-,TRBJ1-6,few,TRBV27,CASSGRAGNSPLHF,TGTGCCAGCTCGGGTCGCGCTGGGAATTCACCCCTCCACTTT
TRBD1,TRBJ2-1,-,TRBV6-5,CASSYPGHRGPGEQFF,TGTGCCAGCAGTTACCCCGGCCACAGGGGGCCTGGAGAGCAGTTCTTC
TRBD1,TRBJ1-2,few,TRBV6-5,CASRETGNLSYGYTF,TGTGCCAGCAGGGAGACAGGGAACTTATCCTATGGCTACACCTTC
TRBD2,TRBJ2-2,-,TRBV5-1,CASSLTGGFTVLFF,TGCGCCAGCAGCTTGACCGGGGGGTTTACGGTTCTGTTTTTT
-,TRBJ1-5,-,TRBV19,CASSIASPGRGSNQPQHF,TGTGCCAGTAGTATAGCCTCCCCCGGAAGGGGGAGCAATCAGCCCCAGCATTTT
-,TRBJ2-3,-,TRBV10-3,CAISESWRLDTQYF,TGTGCCATCAGTGAGTCTTGGAGACTGGATACGCAGTATTTT
-,TRBJ2-1,-,TRBV5-1,CASSWGVGSFYEQFF,TGCGCCAGCAGCTGGGGGGTTGGGTCGTTTTATGAGCAGTTCTTC
-,TRBJ2-2,-,TRBV6-5,CASRRGFGTGELFF,TGTGCCAGCCGGCGAGGGTTCGGCACCGGGGAGCTGTTTTTT
-,TRBJ1-6,-,TRBV9,CASSVGQIYNSPLHF,TGTGCCAGCAGCGTTGGGCAGATTTATAATTCACCCCTCCACTTT
TRBD1,TRBJ1-5,-,TRBV5-6,CASSLHRGVGNQPQHF,TGTGCCAGCAGCCTCCACAGGGGAGTTGGCAATCAGCCCCAGCATTTT
-,TRBJ1-1,-,TRBV18,CASSPSLGLQEEEAFF,TGTGCCAGCTCACCCTCGTTGGGCCTGCAAGAAGAAGAGGCTTTCTTT
-,TRBJ1-1,-,TRBV18,CASSPPVEAAEAFF,TGTGCCAGCTCACCGCCGGTCGAGGCAGCTGAAGCTTTCTTT
TRBD1,TRBJ2-5,-,TRBV27,CASRALPNRGQETQYF,TGTGCCAGCAGAGCTTTACCAAACAGGGGGCAAGAGACCCAGTACTTC
-,TRBJ2-2,-,TRBV9,CASTSPQGGELFF,TGTGCCAGCACTTCTCCCCAGGGAGGGGAGCTGTTTTTT
-,TRBJ1-1,-,TRBV10-3,CAIMSGDTEAFF,TGTGCCATCATGTCGGGGGACACTGAAGCTTTCTTT
TRBD1,TRBJ1-1,-,TRBV30,CAWSVGTGDFQAFF,TGTGCCTGGAGTGTAGGGACAGGGGACTTTCAAGCTTTCTTT
-,TRBJ2-1,-,TRBV19,CASSAGSLGNEQFF,TGTGCCAGTAGCGCCGGGTCCCTTGGCAATGAGCAGTTCTTC
TRBD1,TRBJ1-3,-,TRBV27,CASSPGTGGNTIYF,TGTGCCAGCAGTCCCGGGACAGGAGGAAACACCATATATTTT
-,TRBJ2-2,-,TRBV9,CASSEQPLTGELFF,TGTGCCAGCAGCGAACAGCCACTTACCGGGGAGCTGTTTTTT
-,TRBJ1-2,-,TRBV18,CASSPGAGTVHYGYTF,TGTGCCAGCTCTCCGGGAGCAGGAACTGTTCACTATGGCTACACCTTC
-,TRBJ1-3,-,TRBV11-2,CASSLGTISSGNTIYF,TGTGCCAGCAGCTTAGGAACCATCAGCTCTGGAAACACCATATATTTT
-,TRBJ2-1,-,TRBV2,CASIAGNYNEQFF,TGTGCCAGCATCGCGGGCAACTACAATGAGCAGTTCTTC
-,TRBJ1-1,-,TRBV4-1,CASSHSGGGNTEAFF,TGCGCCAGCAGCCATTCCGGGGGGGGGAACACTGAAGCTTTCTTT
TRBD1,TRBJ1-6,once,TRBV6-5,CASRLTGAVDSPLHF,TGTGCCAGCAGACTGACAGGGGCGGTCGATTCACCCCTCCACTTT
TRBD2,TRBJ2-4,-,TRBV7-2,CASSLTSGGAGTKNIQYF,TGTGCCAGCAGCTTGACTAGCGGGGGGGCCGGGACCAAAAACATTCAGTACTTC
TRBD2,TRBJ2-1,-,TRBV30,CAWSVRRLAGGGDEQFF,TGTGCCTGGAGTGTACGTAGGCTAGCGGGGGGAGGGGATGAGCAGTTCTTC